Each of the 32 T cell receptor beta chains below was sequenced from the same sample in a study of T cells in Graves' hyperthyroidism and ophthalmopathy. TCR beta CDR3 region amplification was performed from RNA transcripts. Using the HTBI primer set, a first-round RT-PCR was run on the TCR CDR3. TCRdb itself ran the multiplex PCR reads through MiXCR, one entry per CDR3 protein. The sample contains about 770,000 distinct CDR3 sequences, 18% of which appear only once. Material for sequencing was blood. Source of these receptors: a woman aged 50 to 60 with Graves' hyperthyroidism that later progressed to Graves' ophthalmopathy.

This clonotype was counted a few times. The CDR3 spells CASSEALVAGVQETQYF. CDR3 DNA sequence: TGTGCCAGCAGTGAAGCTCTAGTAGCGGGGGTCCAAGAGACCCAGTACTTC. V usage is TRBV6-1 and J usage is TRBJ2-5, with TRBD2 matching 9 bases. The CDR3 contains 17 residues. V was clipped by 0 bases and J by 1 base; unmatched bases: 6. Germline CDR1 reads MNHNS; CDR2 reads SASEGT.

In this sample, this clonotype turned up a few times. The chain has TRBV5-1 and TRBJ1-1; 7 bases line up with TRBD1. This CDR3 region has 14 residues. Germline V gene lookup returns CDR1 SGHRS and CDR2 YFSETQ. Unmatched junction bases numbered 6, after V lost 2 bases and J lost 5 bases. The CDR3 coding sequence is TGCGCCAGCAGCTTCAGGAGACAGGGAACTGAAGCTTTCTTT. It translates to CASSFRRQGTEAFF.

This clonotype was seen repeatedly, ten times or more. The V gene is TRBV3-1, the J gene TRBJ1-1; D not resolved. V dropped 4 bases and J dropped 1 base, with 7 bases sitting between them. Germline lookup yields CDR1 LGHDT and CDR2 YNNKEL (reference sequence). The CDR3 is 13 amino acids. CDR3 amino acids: CASSRLTNTEAFF. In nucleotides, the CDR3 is TGTGCCAGCAGCCGTTTAACGAACACTGAAGCTTTCTTT.

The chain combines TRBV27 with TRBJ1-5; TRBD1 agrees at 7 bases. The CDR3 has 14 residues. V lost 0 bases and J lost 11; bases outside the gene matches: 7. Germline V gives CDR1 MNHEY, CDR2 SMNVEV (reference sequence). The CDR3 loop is CASSLSGGFAAQHF. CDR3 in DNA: TGTGCCAGCAGTTTATCAGGGGGCTTCGCAGCCCAGCATTTT.

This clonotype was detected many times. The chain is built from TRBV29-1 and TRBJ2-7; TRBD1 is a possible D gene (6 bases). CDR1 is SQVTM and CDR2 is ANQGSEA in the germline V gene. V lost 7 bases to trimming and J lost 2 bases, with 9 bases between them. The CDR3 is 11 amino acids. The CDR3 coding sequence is TGCAGCGCTCAGGGGACCTACGAGCAGTACTTC. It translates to CSAQGTYEQYF.

CDR3 in DNA: TGTGCCAGCAGTTTCAGGGGGATTGGTTCACCCCTCCACTTT. Translated, it gives CASSFRGIGSPLHF. The chain has TRBV6-2 or TRBV6-3 and TRBJ1-6; 7 positions agree with TRBD1. The CDR3 contains 14 residues. Germline V gives CDR1 MNHEY, CDR2 SVGEGT. The trim removed 4 bases at V and 9 bases at J, leaving 6 bases unmatched.

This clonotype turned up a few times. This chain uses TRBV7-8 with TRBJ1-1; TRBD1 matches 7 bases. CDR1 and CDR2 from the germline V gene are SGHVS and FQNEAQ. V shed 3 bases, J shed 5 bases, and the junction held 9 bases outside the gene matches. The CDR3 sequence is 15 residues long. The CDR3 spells CASSFLTGRGTEAFF. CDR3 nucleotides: TGTGCCAGCAGCTTCTTAACAGGCAGGGGGACTGAAGCTTTCTTT.

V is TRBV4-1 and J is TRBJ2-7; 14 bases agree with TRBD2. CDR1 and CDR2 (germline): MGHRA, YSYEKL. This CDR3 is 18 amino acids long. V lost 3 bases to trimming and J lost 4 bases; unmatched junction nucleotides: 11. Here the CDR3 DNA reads TGCGCCAGCAGCCAGGGACTAGCGGGGGCCTTCGACGTATACGAGCAGTACTTC. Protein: CASSQGLAGAFDVYEQYF.

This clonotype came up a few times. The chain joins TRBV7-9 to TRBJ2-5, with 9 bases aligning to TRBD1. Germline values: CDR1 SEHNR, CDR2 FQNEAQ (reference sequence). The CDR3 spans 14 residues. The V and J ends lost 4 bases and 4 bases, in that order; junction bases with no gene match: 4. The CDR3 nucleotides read TGTGCCAGCAGCTGGGGGACAGGGTTAGAGACCCAGTACTTC. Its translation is CASSWGTGLETQYF.

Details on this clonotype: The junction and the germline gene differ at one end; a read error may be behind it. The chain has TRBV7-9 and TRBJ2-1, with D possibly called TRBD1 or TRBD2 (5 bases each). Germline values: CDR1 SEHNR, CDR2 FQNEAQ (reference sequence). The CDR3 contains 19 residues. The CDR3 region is CASSHRDVRGKGSYNEQSF. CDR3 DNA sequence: TGTGCCAGCAGTCACCGGGACGTAAGGGGTAAGGGCTCCTACAATGAGCAGTCCTTC.

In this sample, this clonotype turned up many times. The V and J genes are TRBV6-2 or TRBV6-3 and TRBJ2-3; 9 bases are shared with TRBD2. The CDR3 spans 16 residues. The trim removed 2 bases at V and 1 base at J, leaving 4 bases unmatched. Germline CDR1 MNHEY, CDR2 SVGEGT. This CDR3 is CASSYHRTSGTDTQYF. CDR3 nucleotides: TGTGCCAGCAGTTACCATAGGACTAGCGGCACAGATACGCAGTATTTT.

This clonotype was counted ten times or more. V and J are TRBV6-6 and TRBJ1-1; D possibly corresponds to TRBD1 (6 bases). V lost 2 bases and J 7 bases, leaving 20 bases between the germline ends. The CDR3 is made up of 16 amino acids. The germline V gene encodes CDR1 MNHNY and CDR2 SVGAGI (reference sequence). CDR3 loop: CASSYEQPGAAGEAFF. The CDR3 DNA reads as TGTGCCAGCAGTTACGAACAACCAGGGGCAGCAGGTGAAGCTTTCTTT.

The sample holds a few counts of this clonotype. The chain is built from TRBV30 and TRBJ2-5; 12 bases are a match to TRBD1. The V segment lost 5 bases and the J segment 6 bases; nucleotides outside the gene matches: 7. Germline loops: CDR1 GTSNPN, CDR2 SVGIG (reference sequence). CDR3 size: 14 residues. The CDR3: CAWGGQGAGKTQYF. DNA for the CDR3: TGTGCCTGGGGGGGACAGGGGGCTGGGAAGACCCAGTACTTC.

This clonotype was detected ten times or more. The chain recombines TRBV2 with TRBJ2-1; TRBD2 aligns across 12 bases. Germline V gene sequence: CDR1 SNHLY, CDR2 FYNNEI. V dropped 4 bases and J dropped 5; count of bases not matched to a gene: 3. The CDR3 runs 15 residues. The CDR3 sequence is CASSGLAGADNEQFF. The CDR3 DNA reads TGTGCCAGCAGTGGACTAGCGGGGGCTGACAATGAGCAGTTCTTC.

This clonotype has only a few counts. Here the CDR3 reads CASSVVPTGGEGYTF. CDR3 DNA: TGTGCCAGCAGCGTAGTGCCCACAGGGGGCGAGGGCTACACCTTC. The chain carries TRBV9 and TRBJ1-2; 9 positions match TRBD1. Trimming at V came to 0 bases and at J to 8 bases, leaving 8 bases not matched to a gene. Germline V gene data show CDR1 as SGDLS and CDR2 as YYNGEE. This CDR3 is built from 15 residues.

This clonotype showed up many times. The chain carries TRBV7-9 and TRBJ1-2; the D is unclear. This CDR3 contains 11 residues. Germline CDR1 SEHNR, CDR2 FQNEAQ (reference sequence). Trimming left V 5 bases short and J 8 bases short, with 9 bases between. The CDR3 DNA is TGTGCCAGCAGCACTGGAGGGGGCTACACCTTC. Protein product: CASSTGGGYTF.

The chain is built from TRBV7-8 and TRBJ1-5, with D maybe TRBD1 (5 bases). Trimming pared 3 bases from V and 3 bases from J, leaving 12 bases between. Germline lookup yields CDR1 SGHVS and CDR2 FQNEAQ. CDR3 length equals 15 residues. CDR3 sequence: CASSLLGDDNQPQHF. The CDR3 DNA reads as TGTGCCAGCAGCTTGCTGGGGGACGACAATCAGCCCCAGCATTTT.

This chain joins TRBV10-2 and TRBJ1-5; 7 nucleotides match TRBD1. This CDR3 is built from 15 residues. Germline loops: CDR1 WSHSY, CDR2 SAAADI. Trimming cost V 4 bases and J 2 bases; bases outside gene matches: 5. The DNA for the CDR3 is TGCGCCAGCAGTGGACAGGGTTCGGGCAATCAGCCCCAGCATTTT. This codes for CASSGQGSGNQPQHF.

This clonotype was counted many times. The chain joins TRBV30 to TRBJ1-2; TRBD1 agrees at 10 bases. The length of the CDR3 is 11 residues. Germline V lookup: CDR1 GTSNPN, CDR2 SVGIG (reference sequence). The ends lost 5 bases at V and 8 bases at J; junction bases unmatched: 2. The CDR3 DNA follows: TGTGCCTGGGGGACAGGGGCCGGCTACACCTTC. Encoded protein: CAWGTGAGYTF.

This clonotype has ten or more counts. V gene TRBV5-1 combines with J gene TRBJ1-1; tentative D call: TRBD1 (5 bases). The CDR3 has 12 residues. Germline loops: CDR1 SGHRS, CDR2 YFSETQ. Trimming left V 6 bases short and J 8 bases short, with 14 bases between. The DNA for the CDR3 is TGCGCCAGCACCCTGAGGCAGGGAGAAGCTTTCTTT. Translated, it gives CASTLRQGEAFF.

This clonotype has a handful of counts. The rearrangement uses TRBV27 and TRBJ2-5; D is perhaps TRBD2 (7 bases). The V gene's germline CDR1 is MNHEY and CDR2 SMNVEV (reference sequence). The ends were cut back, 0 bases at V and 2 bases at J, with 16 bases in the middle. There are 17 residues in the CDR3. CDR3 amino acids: CASSLSARGGIQETQYF. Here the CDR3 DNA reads TGTGCCAGCAGTTTATCGGCCCGCGGGGGCATACAAGAGACCCAGTACTTC.

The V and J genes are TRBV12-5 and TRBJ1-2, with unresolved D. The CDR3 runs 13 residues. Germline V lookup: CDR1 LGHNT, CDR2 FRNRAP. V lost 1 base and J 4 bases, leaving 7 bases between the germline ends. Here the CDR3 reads CASGLDSAYGYTF. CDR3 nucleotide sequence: TGTGCTAGTGGTTTGGACAGCGCCTATGGCTACACCTTC.

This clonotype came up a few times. The CDR3 DNA reads TGTGCCAGCGGGCCAGGTGATAACTATGGCTACACCTTC. Amino acid sequence: CASGPGDNYGYTF. The genes are TRBV6-1 and TRBJ1-2; D unclear. The germline V and J ends were trimmed by 8 bases and 1 base, with 11 bases remaining between them. Looked up from germline, CDR1 is MNHNS and CDR2 is SASEGT. This CDR3 spans 13 amino acids.

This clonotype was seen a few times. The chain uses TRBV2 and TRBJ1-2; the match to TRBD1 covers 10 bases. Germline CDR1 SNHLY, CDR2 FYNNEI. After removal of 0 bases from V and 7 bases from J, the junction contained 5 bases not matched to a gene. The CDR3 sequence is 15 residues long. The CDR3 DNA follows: TGTGCCAGCAGTGAAGCGCGCCGGGACAGGGGTGGCTACACCTTC. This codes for CASSEARRDRGGYTF. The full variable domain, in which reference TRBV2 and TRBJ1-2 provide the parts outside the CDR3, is EPEVTQTPSHQVTQMGQEVILRCVPISNHLYFYWYRQILGQKVEFLVSFYNNEISEKSEIFDDQFSVERPDGSNFTLKIRSTKLEDSAMYFCASSEARRDRGGYTFGSGTRLTVV.

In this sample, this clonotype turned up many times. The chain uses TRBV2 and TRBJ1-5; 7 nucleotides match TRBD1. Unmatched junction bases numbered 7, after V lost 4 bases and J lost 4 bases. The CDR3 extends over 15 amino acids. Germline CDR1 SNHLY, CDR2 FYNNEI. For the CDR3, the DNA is TGTGCCAGCAGTGTGGGAAGGGGGCATAATCAGCCCCAGCATTTT. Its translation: CASSVGRGHNQPQHF.

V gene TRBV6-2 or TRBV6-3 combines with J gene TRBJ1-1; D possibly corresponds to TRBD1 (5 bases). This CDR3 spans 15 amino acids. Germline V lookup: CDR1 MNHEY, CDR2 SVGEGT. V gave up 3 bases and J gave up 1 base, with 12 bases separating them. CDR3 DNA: TGTGCCAGCAGTTATAGTAGGGGTCCGAACACTGAAGCTTTCTTT. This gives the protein CASSYSRGPNTEAFF.

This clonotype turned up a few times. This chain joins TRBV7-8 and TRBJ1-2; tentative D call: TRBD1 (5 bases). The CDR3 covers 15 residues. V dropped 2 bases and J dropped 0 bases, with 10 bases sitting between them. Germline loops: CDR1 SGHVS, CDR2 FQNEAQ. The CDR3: CASSLLQVPNYGYTF. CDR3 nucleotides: TGTGCCAGCAGCTTACTACAGGTCCCTAACTATGGCTACACCTTC.

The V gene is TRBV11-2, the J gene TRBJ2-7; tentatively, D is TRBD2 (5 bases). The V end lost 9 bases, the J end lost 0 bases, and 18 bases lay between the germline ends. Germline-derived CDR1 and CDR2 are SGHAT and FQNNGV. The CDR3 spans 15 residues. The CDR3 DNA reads TGTGCCAGTAGTTTCGCGGGCGGATCCTCCTACGAGCAGTACTTC. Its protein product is CASSFAGGSSYEQYF.

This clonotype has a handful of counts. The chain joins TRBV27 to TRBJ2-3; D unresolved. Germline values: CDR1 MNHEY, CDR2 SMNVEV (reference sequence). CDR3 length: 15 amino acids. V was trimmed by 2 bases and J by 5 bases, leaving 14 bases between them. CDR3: CASSLGVFDLDTQYF. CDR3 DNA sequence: TGTGCCAGCAGTTTAGGGGTATTCGACTTAGATACGCAGTATTTT.

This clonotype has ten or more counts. The DNA of the CDR3 is TGTGCCAGCAGCCAAGATCGGTCAGGTCAACCGCCCCAGCATTTT. As protein: CASSQDRSGQPPQHF. V and J are TRBV3-1 and TRBJ1-5; unclear D gene. Germline V lookup: CDR1 LGHDT, CDR2 YNNKEL (reference sequence). V lost 0 bases and J lost 9, with 15 bases in between. This CDR3 has 15 residues.

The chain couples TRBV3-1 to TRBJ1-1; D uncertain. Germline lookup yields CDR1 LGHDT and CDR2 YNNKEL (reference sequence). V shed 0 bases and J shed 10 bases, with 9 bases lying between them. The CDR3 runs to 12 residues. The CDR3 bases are TGTGCCAGCAGCCAAGAGGCCCTGGGAGCTTTCTTT. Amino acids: CASSQEALGAFF.

CDR3 protein: CASSFVGANYGYTF. Here the CDR3 DNA reads TGTGCCAGCAGCTTCGTAGGTGCTAACTATGGCTACACCTTC. This chain connects TRBV5-5 to TRBJ1-2, with D unresolved. The CDR3 spans 14 residues. Trimming took 2 bases from V and 0 from J, leaving 8 bases between them. Germline values: CDR1 SGHKS, CDR2 YYEKEE (reference sequence).